This T cell receptor beta chain was recorded in a study of T cell responses to AZD1222 COVID-19 vaccine. Study-level results: There were mostly white British donors and more females than males, and clonal diversity was possibly underestimated. Once two AZD1222 doses were given, Spike-specific TCR breadth and depth went up. Reportedly, close to half of spike-specific TCRs are directed against unmutated variant regions.

Sequenced by immunoSEQ multiplex PCR; TCRdb stores in-frame clones only, minus some. This sample has 80,000 to 100,000 clones, with 70% to 90% found just once. A remark on this clone: Its target is unknown.

The sample here was peripheral blood, taken on day 0 of AZD1222 vaccination. This clonotype was obtained from an adult in good health.

The CDR3 DNA reads as TGTGCCAGCATGGACAGCCCCGGCTCCTACAATGAGCAGTTCTTC. It is translated as CASMDSPGSYNEQFF. This chain uses TRBV5-4 with TRBJ2-1; tentatively, D is TRBD1 (6 bases). Trimming pared 6 bases from V and 0 bases from J, leaving 13 bases between. Per germline, CDR1 SGHNT and CDR2 YYREEE (reference sequence). This CDR3 has 15 residues.